These T cell receptor beta chains were read from a single sample in a study of blood T cell repertoires in COVID-19. Sequencing was performed with immunoSEQ multiplex PCR; in TCRdb, only in-frame clones are kept and a portion is missing. The table has thousands of clones, less than 90% seen once. Input material: peripheral blood. The source of these receptors is a human donor with active COVID-19. The donor label of this sample is uncertain. Both conserved end residues are part of each CDR3. A D gene is named only where the DNA matches it firmly. For some rows the clone size is stated as once, few or many, or as a class when expanded; others skip it.

TRBJ2-3,NA,TRBV7-9,NA,CASSLGEFADTQYF,TGTGCCAGCAGCTTAGGCGAGTTTGCAGATACGCAGTATTTT
TRBJ1-5,NA,TRBV6-5,NA,CASSVDSSNQPQHF,TGTGCCAGCAGCGTCGACAGCAGCAATCAGCCCCAGCATTTT
TRBJ1-4,TRBD1,TRBV14,NA,CASSQEGQGARSNEKLFF,TGTGCCAGCAGCCAAGAGGGACAGGGGGCTCGGTCTAATGAAAAACTGTTTTTT
TRBJ2-3,TRBD2,TRBV18,NA,CASSPVSGVLTDTQYF,TGTGCCAGCTCACCGGTCAGCGGGGTACTCACAGATACGCAGTATTTT
TRBJ1-3,TRBD1,TRBV5-1,NA,CASSLFGQGDGNTIYF,TGCGCCAGCAGCTTGTTTGGACAGGGGGACGGAAACACCATATATTTT
TRBJ2-2,NA,TRBV6-4,few,CASSDSAEHGELFF,TGTGCCAGCAGTGACAGTGCAGAACACGGGGAGCTGTTTTTT
TRBJ1-5,TRBD1,TRBV2,NA,CASRARPGTGQNQPQHF,TGTGCCAGCAGGGCACGTCCCGGGACAGGGCAGAATCAGCCCCAGCATTTT
TRBJ1-5,TRBD1,TRBV6-6,NA,CASSYVGTGDAQHF,TGTGCCAGCAGTTACGTGGGTACAGGGGACGCCCAGCATTTT
TRBJ2-3,TRBD2,TRBV7-2,NA,CASSLARGLAGAQADTQYF,TGTGCCAGCAGCTTAGCGCGGGGACTAGCGGGGGCCCAAGCAGATACGCAGTATTTT
TRBJ2-4,TRBD2,TRBV6-2/TRBV6-3,NA,CASSPPSGGARNIQYF,TGTGCCAGCAGTCCCCCTAGCGGGGGGGCCCGAAACATTCAGTACTTC
TRBJ2-1,NA,TRBV11-2,NA,CASSYGTGLYNEQFF,TGTGCCAGCAGCTACGGGACGGGACTCTACAATGAGCAGTTCTTC
TRBJ1-6,NA,TRBV19,NA,CASSLRGPLHF,TGTGCCAGTAGCCTCAGGGGACCCCTCCACTTT
TRBJ1-6,NA,TRBV14,NA,CASSQGTVNSPLHF,TGTGCCAGCAGCCAAGGGACAGTAAATTCACCCCTCCACTTT
TRBJ1-3,TRBD1,TRBV28,NA,CASRQGNSGNTIYF,TGTGCCAGTCGACAGGGAAACTCTGGAAACACCATATATTTT
TRBJ1-1,NA,TRBV7-2,NA,CASRPGSGNTEAFF,TGTGCCAGCAGGCCAGGGTCCGGGAACACTGAAGCTTTCTTT
TRBJ2-1,TRBD2,TRBV6-5,NA,CASSYSSAGGWDEQFF,TGTGCCAGCAGTTACTCGTCAGCGGGAGGTTGGGATGAGCAGTTCTTC
TRBJ2-2,NA,TRBV28,NA,CASRESSTGELFF,TGTGCCAGCAGAGAGTCTAGCACCGGGGAGCTGTTTTTT